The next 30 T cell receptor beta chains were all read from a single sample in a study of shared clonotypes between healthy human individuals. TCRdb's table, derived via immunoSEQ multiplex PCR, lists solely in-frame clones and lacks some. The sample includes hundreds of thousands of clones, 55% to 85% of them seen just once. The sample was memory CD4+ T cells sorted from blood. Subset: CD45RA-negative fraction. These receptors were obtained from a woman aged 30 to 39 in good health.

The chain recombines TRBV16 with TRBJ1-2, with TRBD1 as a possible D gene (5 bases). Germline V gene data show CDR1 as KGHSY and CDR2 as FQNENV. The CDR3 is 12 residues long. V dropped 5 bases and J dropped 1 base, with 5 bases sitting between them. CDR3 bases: TGTGCCAGCAGCGACAGTAACTATGGCTACACCTTC. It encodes CASSDSNYGYTF.

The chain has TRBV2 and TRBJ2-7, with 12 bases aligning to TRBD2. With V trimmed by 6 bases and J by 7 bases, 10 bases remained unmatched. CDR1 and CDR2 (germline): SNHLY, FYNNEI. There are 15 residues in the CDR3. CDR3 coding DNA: TGTGCCAGCAGCAGAAAGCTAGCGGGAGGGCAGGAGCAGTACTTC. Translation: CASSRKLAGGQEQYF.

The CDR3 spells CASSQVQRAYEQYF. The CDR3 coding sequence is TGCGCCAGCAGCCAAGTGCAGCGAGCCTACGAGCAGTACTTC. The chain carries TRBV4-1 and TRBJ2-7; no clear D gene. The CDR3 sequence is 14 residues long. The germline CDR1 and CDR2 sequences are MGHRA and YSYEKL. V was clipped by 1 base and J by 2 bases, with 9 bases between them.

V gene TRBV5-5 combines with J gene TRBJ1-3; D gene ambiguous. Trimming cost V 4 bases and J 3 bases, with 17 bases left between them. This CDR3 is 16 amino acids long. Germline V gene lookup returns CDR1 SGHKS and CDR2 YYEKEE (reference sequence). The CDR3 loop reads CASSPDRRINGNTIYF. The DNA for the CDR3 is TGTGCCAGCAGCCCGGACCGCAGGATTAATGGAAACACCATATATTTT.

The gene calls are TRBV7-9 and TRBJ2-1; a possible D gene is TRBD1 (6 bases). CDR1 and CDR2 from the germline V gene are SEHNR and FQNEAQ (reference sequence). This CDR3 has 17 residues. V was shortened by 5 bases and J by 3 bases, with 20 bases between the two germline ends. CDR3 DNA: TGTGCCAGCAGCAAGGACAGTGGAAGGAGGCTCTACAATGAGCAGTTCTTC. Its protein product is CASSKDSGRRLYNEQFF.

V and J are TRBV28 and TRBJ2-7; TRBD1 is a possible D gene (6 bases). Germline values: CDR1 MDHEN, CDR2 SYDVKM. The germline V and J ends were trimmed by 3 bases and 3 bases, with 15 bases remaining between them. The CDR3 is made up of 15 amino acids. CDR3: CASSLIQGNHYEQYF. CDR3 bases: TGTGCCAGCAGTTTGATACAGGGCAATCACTACGAGCAGTACTTC.

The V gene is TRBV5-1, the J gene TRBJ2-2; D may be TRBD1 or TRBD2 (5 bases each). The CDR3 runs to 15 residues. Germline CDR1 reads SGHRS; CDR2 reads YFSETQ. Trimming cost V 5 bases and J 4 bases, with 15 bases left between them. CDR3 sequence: CASSGTVASTGELFF. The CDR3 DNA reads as TGCGCCAGCAGTGGGACGGTAGCGAGCACCGGGGAGCTGTTTTTT.

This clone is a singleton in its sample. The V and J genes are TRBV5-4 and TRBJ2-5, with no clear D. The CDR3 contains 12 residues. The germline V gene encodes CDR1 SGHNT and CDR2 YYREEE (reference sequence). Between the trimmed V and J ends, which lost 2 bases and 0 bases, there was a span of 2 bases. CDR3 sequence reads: CASSFNQETQYF. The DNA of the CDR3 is TGTGCCAGCAGCTTCAACCAAGAGACCCAGTACTTC.

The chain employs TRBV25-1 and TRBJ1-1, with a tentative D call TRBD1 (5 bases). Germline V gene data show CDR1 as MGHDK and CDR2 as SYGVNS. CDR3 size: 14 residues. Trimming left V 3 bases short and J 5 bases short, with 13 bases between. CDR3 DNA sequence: TGTGCCAGCAGTGATGGGTGGGGGAGAACTGAAGCTTTCTTT. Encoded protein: CASSDGWGRTEAFF.

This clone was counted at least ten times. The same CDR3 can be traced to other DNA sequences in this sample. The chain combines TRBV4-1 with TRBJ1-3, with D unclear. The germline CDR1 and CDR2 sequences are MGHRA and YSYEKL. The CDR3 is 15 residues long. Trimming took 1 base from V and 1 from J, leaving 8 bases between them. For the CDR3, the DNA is TGCGCCAGCAGCCAAGTGCTCTCATCTGGAAACACCATATATTTT. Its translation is CASSQVLSSGNTIYF.

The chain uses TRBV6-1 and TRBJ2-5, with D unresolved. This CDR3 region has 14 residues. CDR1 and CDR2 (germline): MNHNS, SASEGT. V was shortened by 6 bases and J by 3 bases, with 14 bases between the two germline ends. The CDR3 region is CASRDETWEETQYF. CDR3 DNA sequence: TGTGCCAGCAGAGACGAAACTTGGGAAGAGACCCAGTACTTC.

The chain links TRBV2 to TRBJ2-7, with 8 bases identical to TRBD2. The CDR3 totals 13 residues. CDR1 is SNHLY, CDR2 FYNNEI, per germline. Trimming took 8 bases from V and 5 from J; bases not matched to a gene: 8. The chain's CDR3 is CASAPGGDNEQYF. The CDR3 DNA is TGTGCCAGCGCACCCGGGGGGGACAACGAGCAGTACTTC.

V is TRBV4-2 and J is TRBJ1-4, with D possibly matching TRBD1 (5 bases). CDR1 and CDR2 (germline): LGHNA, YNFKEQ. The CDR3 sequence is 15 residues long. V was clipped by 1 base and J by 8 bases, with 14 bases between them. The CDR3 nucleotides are TGTGCCAGCAGCCAAGCGGGGGGAAGGAGCGAAAAACTGTTTTTT. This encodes CASSQAGGRSEKLFF.

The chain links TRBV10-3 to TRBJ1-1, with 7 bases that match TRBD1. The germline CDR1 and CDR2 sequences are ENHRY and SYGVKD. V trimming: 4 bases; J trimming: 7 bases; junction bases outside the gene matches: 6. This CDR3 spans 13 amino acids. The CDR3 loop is CAISVRGPGEAFF. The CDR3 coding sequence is TGTGCCATCAGTGTGAGGGGGCCGGGTGAAGCTTTCTTT.

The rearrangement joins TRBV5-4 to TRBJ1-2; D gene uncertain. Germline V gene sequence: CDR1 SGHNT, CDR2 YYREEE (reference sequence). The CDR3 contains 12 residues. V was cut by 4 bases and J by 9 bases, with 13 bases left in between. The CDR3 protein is CASSQSQGSYTF. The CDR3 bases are TGTGCCAGCAGCCAAAGTCAAGGGAGCTACACCTTC.

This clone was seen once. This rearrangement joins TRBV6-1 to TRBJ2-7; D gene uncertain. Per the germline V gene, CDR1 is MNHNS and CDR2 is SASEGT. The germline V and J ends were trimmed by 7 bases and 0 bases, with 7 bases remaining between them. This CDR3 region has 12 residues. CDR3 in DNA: TGTGCCAGCAAGGTCTTCTCCTACGAGCAGTACTTC. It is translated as CASKVFSYEQYF.

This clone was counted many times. CDR3 DNA: TGTGCCAGCAGTTACGAAGAGCGAAGGGGCTACGAGCAGTACTTC. This sequence encodes CASSYEERRGYEQYF. The chain couples TRBV6-5 to TRBJ2-7; D is perhaps TRBD1 (5 bases). Germline V lookup: CDR1 MNHEY, CDR2 SVGAGI. The CDR3 consists of 15 residues. Trimming took 2 bases from V and 3 from J, leaving 14 bases between them.

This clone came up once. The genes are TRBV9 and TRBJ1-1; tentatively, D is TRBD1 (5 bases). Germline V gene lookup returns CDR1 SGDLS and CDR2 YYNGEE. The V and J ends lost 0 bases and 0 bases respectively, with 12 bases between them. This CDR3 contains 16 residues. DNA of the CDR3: TGTGCCAGCAGCGTAGGGACGGGGACCGTGAACACTGAAGCTTTCTTT. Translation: CASSVGTGTVNTEAFF.

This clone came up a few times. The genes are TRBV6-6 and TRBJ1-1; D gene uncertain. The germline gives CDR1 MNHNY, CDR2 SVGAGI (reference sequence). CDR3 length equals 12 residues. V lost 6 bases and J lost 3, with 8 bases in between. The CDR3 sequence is CASSPRDTEAFF. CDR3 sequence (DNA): TGTGCCAGCAGCCCCCGGGACACTGAAGCTTTCTTT.

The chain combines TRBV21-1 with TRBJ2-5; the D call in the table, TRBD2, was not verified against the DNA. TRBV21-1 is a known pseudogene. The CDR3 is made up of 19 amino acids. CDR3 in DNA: TGTGCCAGCAGCACGGCCCCCCGGGAGACTAGCGGCCACCAAGAGACCCAGTACTTC. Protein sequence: CASSTAPRETSGHQETQYF.

The CDR3 region is CATTQGDTEAFF. The CDR3 region has the DNA TGTGCCACCACGCAGGGTGACACTGAAGCTTTCTTT. The J gene is TRBJ1-1, the V gene TRBV6-5; TRBD1 might be the D (5 bases). CDR1 MNHEY and CDR2 SVGAGI come from the germline V gene. Trimming removed 10 bases from V and 3 bases from J, with 12 bases in between. The CDR3 sequence is 12 residues long.

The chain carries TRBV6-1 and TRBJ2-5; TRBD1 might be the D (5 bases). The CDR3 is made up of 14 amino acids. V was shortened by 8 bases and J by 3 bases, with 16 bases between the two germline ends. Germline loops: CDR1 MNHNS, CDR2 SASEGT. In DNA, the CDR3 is TGTGCCAGCCTCGACCCAGGGCCTAAAGAGACCCAGTACTTC. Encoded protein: CASLDPGPKETQYF.

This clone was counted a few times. The CDR3 spells CASHWTSGGTDTQYF. The CDR3 DNA reads TGCGCCAGCCACTGGACTAGCGGGGGCACAGATACGCAGTATTTT. This chain joins TRBV5-1 and TRBJ2-3; 12 bases fit TRBD2. The V segment lost 7 bases and the J segment 1 base; nucleotides outside the gene matches: 4. The CDR3 totals 15 residues. CDR1 and CDR2 from the germline V gene are SGHRS and YFSETQ.

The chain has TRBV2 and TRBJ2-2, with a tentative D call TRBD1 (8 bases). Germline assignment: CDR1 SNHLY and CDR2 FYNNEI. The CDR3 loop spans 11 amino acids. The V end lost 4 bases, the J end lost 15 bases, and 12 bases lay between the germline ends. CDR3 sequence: CASSGQGRVFF. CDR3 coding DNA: TGTGCCAGCAGTGGACAGGGGAGGGTGTTTTTT.

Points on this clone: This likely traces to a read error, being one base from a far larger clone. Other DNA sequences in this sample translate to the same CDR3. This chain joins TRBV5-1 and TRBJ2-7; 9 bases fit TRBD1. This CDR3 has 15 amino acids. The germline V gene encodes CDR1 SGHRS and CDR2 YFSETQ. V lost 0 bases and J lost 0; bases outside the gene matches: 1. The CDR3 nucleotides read TGCGCCAGCAGCTTGGGGGACAGGGACTCCTACGAGCAGTACTTC. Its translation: CASSLGDRDSYEQYF.

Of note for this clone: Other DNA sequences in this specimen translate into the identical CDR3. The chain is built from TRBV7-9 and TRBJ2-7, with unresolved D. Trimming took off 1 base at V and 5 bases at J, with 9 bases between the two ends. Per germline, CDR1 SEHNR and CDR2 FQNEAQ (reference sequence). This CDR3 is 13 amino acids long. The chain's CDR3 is CASSLEGGHEQYF. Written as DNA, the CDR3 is TGTGCCAGCAGCTTAGAAGGTGGGCACGAGCAGTACTTC.

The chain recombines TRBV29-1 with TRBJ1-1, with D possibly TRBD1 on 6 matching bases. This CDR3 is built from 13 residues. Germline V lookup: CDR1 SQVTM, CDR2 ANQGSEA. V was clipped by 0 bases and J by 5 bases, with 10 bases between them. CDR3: CSVEDHQGTEAFF. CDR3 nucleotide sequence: TGCAGCGTTGAAGATCATCAGGGGACTGAAGCTTTCTTT.

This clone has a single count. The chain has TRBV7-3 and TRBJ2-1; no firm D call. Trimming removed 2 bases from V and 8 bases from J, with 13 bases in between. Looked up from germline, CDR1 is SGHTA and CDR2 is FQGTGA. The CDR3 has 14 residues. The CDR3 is CASSLGLTKDEQFF. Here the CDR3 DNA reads TGTGCCAGCAGCTTAGGGCTCACCAAGGATGAGCAGTTCTTC.

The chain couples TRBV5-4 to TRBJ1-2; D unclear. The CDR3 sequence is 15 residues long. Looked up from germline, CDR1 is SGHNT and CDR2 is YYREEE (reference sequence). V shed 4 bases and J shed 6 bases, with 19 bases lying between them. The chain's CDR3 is CASSGKTEPEHGYTF. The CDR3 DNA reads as TGTGCCAGCAGCGGTAAAACAGAGCCCGAGCATGGCTACACCTTC. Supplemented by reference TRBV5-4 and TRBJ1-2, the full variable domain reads ETGVTQSPTHLIKTRGQQVTLRCSSQSGHNTVSWYQQALGQGPQFIFQYYREEENGRGNFPPRFSGLQFPNYSSELNVNALELDDSALYLCASSGKTEPEHGYTFGSGTRLTVV.

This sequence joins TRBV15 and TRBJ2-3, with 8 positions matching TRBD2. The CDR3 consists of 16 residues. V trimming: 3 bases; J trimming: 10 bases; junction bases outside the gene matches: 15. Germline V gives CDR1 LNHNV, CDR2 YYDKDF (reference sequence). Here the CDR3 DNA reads TGTGCCACCAGCAGTGTGCGGGGGGTCCCTTCGAGTTCGCAGTATTTT. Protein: CATSSVRGVPSSSQYF.